Listed here is a single T cell receptor beta chain. The data were taken from a study of blood T cell repertoires in COVID-19. Study summary: Sites across the United States, Italy and Spain contributed samples from acute and convalescent COVID-19. T cells, B-cell-depleted T cells, or PBMCs provided the cDNA or gDNA that served as material.

Per the authors' pipeline: Estimated nucleated cell counts came from reference gene primer amplification. Sequenced by immunoSEQ multiplex PCR; TCRdb stores in-frame clones only, minus some. D and trimming were read from the DNA, whereas the V and J calls and clone size are those reported in that table. This repertoire shows about 190,000 clones, 88% found once; its top ten account for 5.5% to 7%. The J segment lost 1 base and the V segment lost 1 base, leaving 8 bases of the junction unmatched. The V gene's germline CDR1 is SGHNT and CDR2 YYREEE (reference sequence). The length of the CDR3 is 17 residues.

The sequence was collected from a man aged 40-50 years with active or convalescent COVID-19. The source material was peripheral blood. The chain couples TRBV5-4 to TRBJ2-5, with 9 nucleotides matching TRBD1. CDR3 bases: TGTGCCAGCAGCTTGACCGGACAGGGGCCATTCCAAGAGACCCAGTACTTC. Amino acid sequence: CASSLTGQGPFQETQYF.